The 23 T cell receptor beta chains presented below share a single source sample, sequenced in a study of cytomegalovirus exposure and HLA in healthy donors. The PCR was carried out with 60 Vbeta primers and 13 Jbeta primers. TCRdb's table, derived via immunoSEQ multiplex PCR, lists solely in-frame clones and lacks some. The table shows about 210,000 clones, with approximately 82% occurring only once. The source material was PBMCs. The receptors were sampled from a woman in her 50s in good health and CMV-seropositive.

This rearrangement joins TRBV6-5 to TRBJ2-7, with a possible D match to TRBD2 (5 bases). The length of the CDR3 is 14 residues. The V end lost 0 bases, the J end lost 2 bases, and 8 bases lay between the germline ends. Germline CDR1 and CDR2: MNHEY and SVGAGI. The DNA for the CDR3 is TGTGCCAGCAGTTACTCGATGACTACCTACGAGCAGTACTTC. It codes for CASSYSMTTYEQYF.

The CDR3 is CASSILTGELFF. In DNA form, the CDR3 reads TGTGCCAGTAGTATTCTCACCGGGGAGCTGTTTTTT. V is TRBV19 and J is TRBJ2-2; no clear D. Trimming cost V 3 bases and J 4 bases, with 3 bases left between them. The CDR3 extends over 12 amino acids. Germline V gene lookup returns CDR1 LNHDA and CDR2 SQIVND (reference sequence).

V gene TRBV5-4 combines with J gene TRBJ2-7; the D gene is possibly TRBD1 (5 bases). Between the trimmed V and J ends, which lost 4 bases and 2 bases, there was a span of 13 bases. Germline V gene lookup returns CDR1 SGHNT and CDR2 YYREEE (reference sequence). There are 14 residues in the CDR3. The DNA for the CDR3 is TGTGCCAGCAGCGGGGCAGGGTCCCCCTACGAGCAGTACTTC. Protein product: CASSGAGSPYEQYF.

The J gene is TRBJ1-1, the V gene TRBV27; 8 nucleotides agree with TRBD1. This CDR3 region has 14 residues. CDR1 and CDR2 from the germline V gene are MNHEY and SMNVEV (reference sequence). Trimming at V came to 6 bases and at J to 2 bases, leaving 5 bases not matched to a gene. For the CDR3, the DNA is TGTGCCAGCAGCCCGACAGGGGCTAACACTGAAGCTTTCTTT. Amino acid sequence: CASSPTGANTEAFF.

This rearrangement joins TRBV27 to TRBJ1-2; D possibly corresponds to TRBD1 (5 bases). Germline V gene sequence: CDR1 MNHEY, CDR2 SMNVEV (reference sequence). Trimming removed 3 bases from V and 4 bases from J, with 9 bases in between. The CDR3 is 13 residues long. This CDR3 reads CASSLGGTYGYTF. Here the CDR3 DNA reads TGTGCCAGCAGTTTGGGGGGTACCTATGGCTACACCTTC.

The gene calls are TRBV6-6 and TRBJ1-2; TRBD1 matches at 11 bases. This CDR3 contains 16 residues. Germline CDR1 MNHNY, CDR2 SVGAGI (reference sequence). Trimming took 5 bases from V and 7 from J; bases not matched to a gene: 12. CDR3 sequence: CASSPRTGGAVAGYTF. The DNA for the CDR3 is TGTGCCAGCAGTCCGCGGACAGGGGGCGCGGTAGCTGGCTACACCTTC.

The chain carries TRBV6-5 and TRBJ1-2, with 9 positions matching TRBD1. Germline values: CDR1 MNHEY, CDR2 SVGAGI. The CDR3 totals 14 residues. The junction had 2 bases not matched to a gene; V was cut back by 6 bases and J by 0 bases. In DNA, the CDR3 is TGTGCCAGCAGGAGGACAGGGGCTAACTATGGCTACACCTTC. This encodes CASRRTGANYGYTF.

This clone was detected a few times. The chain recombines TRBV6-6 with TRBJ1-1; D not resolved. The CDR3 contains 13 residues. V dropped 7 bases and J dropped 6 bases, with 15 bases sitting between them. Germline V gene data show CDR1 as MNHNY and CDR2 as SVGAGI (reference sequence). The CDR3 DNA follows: TGTGCCAGCACCGCGGTGGAGGGCGCTGAAGCTTTCTTT. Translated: CASTAVEGAEAFF.

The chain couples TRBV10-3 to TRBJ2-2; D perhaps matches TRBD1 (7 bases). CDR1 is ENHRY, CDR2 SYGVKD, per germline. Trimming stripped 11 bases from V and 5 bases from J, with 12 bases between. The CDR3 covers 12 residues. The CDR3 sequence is CASRGATGELFF. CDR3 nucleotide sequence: TGTGCCTCCAGGGGGGCGACCGGGGAGCTGTTTTTT.

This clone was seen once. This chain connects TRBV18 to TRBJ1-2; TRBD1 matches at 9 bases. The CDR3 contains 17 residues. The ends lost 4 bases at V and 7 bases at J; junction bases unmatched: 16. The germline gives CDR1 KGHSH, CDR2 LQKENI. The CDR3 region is CASSRLRTGTGLSGYTF. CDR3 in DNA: TGTGCCAGCTCACGATTAAGAACCGGGACAGGGTTGTCTGGCTACACCTTC. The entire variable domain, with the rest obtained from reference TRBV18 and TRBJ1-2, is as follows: NAGVMQNPRHLVRRRGQEARLRCSPMKGHSHVYWYRQLPEEGLKFMVYLQKENIIDESGMPKERFSAEFPKEGPSILRIQQVVRGDSAAYFCASSRLRTGTGLSGYTFGSGTRLTVV.

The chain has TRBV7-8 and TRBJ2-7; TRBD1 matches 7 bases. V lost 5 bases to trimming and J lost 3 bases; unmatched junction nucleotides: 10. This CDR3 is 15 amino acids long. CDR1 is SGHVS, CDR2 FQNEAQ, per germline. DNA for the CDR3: TGTGCCAGCAGCGCACGACAGGGTCTTTTCTACGAGCAGTACTTC. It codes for CASSARQGLFYEQYF.

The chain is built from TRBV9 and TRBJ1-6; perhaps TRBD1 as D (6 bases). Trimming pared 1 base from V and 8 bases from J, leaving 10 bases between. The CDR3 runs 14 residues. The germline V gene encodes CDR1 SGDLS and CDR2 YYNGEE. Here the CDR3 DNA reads TGTGCCAGCAGCGTAAACAGGGTTGATTCACCCCTCCACTTT. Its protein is CASSVNRVDSPLHF.

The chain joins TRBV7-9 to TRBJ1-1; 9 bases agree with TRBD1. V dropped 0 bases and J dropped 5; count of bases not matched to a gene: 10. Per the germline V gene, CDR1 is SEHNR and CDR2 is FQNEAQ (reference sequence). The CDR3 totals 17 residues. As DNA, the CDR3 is TGTGCCAGCAGCTTAGCCGGGACAGGGACGTTTGGGACTGAAGCTTTCTTT. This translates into CASSLAGTGTFGTEAFF. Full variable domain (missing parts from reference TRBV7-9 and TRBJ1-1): DTGVSQNPRHKITKRGQNVTFRCDPISEHNRLYWYRQTLGQGPEFLTYFQNEAQLEKSRLLSDRFSAERPKGSFSTLEIQRTEQGDSAMYLCASSLAGTGTFGTEAFFGQGTRLTVV.

The CDR3 DNA reads as TGTGCCAGCTCGGAGGTCGTCCAAGAGACCCAGTACTTC. Amino acid sequence: CASSEVVQETQYF. The rearrangement uses TRBV18 and TRBJ2-5; D is possibly TRBD2 (5 bases). The CDR3 spans 13 residues. Trimming took off 6 bases at V and 1 base at J, with 9 bases between the two ends. Germline loops: CDR1 KGHSH, CDR2 LQKENI.

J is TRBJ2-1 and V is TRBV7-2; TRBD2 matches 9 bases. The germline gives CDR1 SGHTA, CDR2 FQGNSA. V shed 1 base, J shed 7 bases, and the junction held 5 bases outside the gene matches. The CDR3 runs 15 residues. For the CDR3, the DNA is TGTGCCAGCAGCTTAGGGCGGGGGGGCCTTAATGAGCAGTTCTTC. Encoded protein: CASSLGRGGLNEQFF.

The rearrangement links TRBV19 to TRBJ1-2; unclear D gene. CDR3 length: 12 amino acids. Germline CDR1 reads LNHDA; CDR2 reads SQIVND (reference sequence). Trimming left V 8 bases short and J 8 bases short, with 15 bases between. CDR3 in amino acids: CASRLGERGYTF. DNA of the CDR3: TGTGCCAGTCGGCTAGGAGAGAGGGGCTACACCTTC. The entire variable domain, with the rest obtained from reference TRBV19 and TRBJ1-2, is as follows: DGGITQSPKYLFRKEGQNVTLSCEQNLNHDAMYWYRQDPGQGLRLIYYSQIVNDFQKGDIAEGYSVSREKKESFPLTVTSAQKNPTAFYLCASRLGERGYTFGSGTRLTVV.

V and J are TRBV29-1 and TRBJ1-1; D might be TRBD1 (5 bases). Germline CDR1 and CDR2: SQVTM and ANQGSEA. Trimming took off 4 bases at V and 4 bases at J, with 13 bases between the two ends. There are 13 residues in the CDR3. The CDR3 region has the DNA TGCAGCGTTGGAATCGACAGTGGCACTGAAGCTTTCTTT. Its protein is CSVGIDSGTEAFF.

The CDR3 is CASSLSRERTQERAQYF. CDR3 nucleotide sequence: TGCGCCAGCAGCCTCTCGAGGGAACGGACCCAAGAGAGGGCCCAGTACTTC. The rearrangement links TRBV4-3 to TRBJ2-5; D may be TRBD2 (5 bases). The CDR3 is 17 amino acids. V lost 4 bases to trimming and J lost 9 bases, with 27 bases between them. CDR1 and CDR2 (germline): LGHNA, YSLEER.

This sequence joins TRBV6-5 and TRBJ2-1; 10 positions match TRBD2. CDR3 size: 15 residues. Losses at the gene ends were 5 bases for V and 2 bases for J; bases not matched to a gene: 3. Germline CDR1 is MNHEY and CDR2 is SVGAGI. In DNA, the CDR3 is TGTGCCAGCAGTGGAACTAGCGGGGCCTACAATGAGCAGTTCTTC. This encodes CASSGTSGAYNEQFF.

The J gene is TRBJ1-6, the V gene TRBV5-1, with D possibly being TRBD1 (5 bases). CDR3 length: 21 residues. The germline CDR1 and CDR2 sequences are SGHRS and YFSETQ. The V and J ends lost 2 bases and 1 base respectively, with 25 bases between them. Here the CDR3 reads CASSLDSDTTGPKSYNSPLHF. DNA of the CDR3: TGCGCCAGCAGCTTAGATTCGGACACCACAGGACCGAAGTCCTATAATTCACCCCTCCACTTT.

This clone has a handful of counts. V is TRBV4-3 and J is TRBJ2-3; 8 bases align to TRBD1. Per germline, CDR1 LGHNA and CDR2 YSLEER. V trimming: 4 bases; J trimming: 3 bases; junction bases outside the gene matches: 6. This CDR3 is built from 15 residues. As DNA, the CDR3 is TGCGCCAGCAGCCGCGACAGGGGAATGACAGATACGCAGTATTTT. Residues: CASSRDRGMTDTQYF.

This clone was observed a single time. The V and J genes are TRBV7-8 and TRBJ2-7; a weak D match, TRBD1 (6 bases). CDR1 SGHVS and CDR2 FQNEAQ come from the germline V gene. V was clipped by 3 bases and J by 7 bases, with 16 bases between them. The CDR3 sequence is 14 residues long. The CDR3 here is CASSFRGLLREQYF. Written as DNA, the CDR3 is TGTGCCAGCAGCTTCAGGGGCCTGCTGAGGGAGCAGTACTTC.

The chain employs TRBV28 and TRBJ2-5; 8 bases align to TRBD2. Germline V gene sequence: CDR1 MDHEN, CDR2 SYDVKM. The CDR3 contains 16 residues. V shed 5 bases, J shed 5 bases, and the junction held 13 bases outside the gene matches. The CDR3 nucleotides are TGTGCCAGCAGTATGAAGGGACTAGGGAGTATGGAGACCCAGTACTTC. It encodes CASSMKGLGSMETQYF.